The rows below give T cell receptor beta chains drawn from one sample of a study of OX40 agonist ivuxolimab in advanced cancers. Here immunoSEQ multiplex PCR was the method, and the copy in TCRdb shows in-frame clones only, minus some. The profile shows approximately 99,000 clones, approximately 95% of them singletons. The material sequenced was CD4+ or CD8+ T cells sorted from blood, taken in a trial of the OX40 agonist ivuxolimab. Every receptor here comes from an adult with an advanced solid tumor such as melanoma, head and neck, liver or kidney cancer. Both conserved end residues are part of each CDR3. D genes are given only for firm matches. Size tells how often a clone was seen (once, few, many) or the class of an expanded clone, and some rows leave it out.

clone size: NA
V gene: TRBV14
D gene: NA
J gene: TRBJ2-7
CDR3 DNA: TGTGCCAGCAGGCGAATGGACTCCTACGAGCAGTACTTC
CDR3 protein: CASRRMDSYEQYF

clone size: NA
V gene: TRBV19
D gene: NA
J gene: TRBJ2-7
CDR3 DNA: TGTGCCAGTAGTATGTCCACTAGCCACGAGCAGTACTTC
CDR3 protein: CASSMSTSHEQYF

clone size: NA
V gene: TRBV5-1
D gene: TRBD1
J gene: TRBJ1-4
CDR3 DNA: TGCGCCAGCAGCTTGAAACAGGGGGCTGGAAAACTGTTTTTT
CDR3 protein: CASSLKQGAGKLFF

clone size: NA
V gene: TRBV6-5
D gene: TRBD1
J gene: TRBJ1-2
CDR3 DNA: TGTGCCAGCAGTCGCGACAGGGGGTATAACTATGGCTACACCTTC
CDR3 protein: CASSRDRGYNYGYTF

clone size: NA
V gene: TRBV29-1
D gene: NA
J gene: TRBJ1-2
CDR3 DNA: TGCAGCGTTGACACTACCTATGGCTACACCTTC
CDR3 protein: CSVDTTYGYTF

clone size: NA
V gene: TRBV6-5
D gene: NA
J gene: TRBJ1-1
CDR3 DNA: TGTGCCAGCAGGTCCGGGACGGCAGCTTTCTTT
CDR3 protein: CASRSGTAAFF

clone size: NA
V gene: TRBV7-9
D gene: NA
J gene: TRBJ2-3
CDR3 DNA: TGTGCCAGCAGCTCAAACTCGGATACGCAGTATTTT
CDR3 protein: CASSSNSDTQYF

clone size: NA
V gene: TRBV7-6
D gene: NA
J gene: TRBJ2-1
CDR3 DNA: TGTGCCAGCAGCTTAGGGGGGCGGGGCAGGGGAGTGTTTGAGCAGTTCTTC
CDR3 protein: CASSLGGRGRGVFEQFF

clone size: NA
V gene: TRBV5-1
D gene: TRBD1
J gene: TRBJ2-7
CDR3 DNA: TGCGCCAGCAGCTCCGGGACAGGTTTAACCATGTACGAGCAGTACTTC
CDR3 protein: CASSSGTGLTMYEQYF

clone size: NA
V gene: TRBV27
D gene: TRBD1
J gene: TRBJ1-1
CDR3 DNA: TGTGCCAGCAGACAGGGGGCCACTGAAGCTTTCTTT
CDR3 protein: CASRQGATEAFF

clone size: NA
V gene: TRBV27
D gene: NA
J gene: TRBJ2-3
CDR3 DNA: TGTGCCAGCAGTTTACAGGGAAGCACAGATACGCAGTATTTT
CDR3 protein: CASSLQGSTDTQYF

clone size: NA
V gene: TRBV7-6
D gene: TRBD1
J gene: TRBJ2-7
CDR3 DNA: TGTGCCAGCAGCTCGACAGGGGCCGGAGGGTACGAGCAGTACTTC
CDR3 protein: CASSSTGAGGYEQYF

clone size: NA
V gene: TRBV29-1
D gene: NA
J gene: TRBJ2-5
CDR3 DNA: TGCAGCGTTGAACCCCCCTTTTGGGAGACCCAGTACTTC
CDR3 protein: CSVEPPFWETQYF

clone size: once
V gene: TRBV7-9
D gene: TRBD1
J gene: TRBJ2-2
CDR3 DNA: TGTGCCAGCAGCCCTCTCCCCGGGACAGGGGGCTTCACCGGGGAGCTGTTTTTT
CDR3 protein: CASSPLPGTGGFTGELFF

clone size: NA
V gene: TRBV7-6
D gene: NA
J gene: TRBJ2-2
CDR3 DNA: TGTGCCAGCAGCAACCCTGGGGTTCACACCGGGGAGCTGTTTTTT
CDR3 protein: CASSNPGVHTGELFF

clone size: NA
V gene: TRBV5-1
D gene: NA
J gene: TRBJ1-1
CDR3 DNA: TGCGCCAGCAGCTTTGAGGGAAACACTGAAGCTTTCTTT
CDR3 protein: CASSFEGNTEAFF

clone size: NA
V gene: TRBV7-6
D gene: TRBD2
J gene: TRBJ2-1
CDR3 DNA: TGTGCCAGCAGCCCGGGACTAGCGGGAGTAGGAGAGCAGTTCTTC
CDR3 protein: CASSPGLAGVGEQFF

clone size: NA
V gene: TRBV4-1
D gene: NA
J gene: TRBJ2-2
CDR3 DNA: TGCGCCAGCAGCCGATTCGGGACTCCGAACACCGGGGAGCTGTTTTTT
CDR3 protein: CASSRFGTPNTGELFF

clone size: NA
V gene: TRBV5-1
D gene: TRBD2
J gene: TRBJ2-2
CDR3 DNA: TGCGCCAGCAGCTTTAGCGGGGGGGACAATCCCAACACCGGGGAGCTGTTTTTT
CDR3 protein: CASSFSGGDNPNTGELFF

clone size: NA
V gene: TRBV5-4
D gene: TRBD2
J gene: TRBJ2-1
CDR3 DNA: TGTGCCAGCAGGATGGGGGGAGGGGAGCAGTTCTTC
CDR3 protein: CASRMGGGEQFF

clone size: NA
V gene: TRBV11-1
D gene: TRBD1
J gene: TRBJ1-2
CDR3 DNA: TGTGCCAGCAGCACTGGACAGGGAAACTATGGCTACACCTTC
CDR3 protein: CASSTGQGNYGYTF

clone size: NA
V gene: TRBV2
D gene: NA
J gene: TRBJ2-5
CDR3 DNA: TGTGCCAAACGGGACTGGGGAGAAGAGACCCAGTACTTC
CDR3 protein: CAKRDWGEETQYF

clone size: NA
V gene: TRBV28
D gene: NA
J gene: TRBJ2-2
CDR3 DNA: TGTGCCAGCAGTTTCAACACCGGGGAGCTGTTTTTT
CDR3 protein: CASSFNTGELFF